This entry concerns a single T cell receptor beta chain. This specimen comes from a study of cytomegalovirus exposure and HLA in healthy donors. Primers for the PCR totalled 60 Vbeta and 13 Jbeta. This table comes from immunoSEQ multiplex PCR, and its TCRdb copy is limited to in-frame clones, with some not included. The data contain 70,000 to 95,000 clones, roughly 80% of them singletons. The CDR3 consists of 18 residues. Germline CDR1 is LGHNT and CDR2 is FRNRAP. Unmatched junction bases numbered 17, after V lost 6 bases and J lost 5 bases. The sample taken for sequencing was PBMCs. This chain uses TRBV12-5 with TRBJ2-5; 11 bases match TRBD2. This clonotype was obtained from a man aged 50-59 years in good health and CMV-seronegative. This chain's CDR3 is CASGPGTSGPPTGETQYF. In DNA, the CDR3 is TGTGCTAGTGGCCCCGGGACTAGCGGTCCGCCCACCGGGGAGACCCAGTACTTC.